This is a list of T cell receptor beta chains from one sample in a study of cytomegalovirus exposure and HLA in healthy donors. Repertoires were generated with immunoSEQ multiplex PCR, while TCRdb's copy carries only in-frame clones and drops some. The sample lists some 200,000 clones, roughly 80% occurring once. Specimen: PBMCs. These receptors all come from a woman aged 18-29 years in good health and CMV-seronegative. CDR3s include the opening cysteine and the closing phenylalanine or tryptophan. A D gene is named only where the DNA matches it firmly. For some rows the clone size is stated as once, few or many, or as a class when expanded; others skip it.

D gene: NA
V gene: TRBV25-1
J gene: TRBJ2-3
clone size: NA
CDR3 length: 14
CDR3 DNA: TGTGCCAGCAGTCCGTCCCGGGACACGGTCGTGCAGTATTTT
CDR3 protein: CASSPSRDTVVQYF

D gene: NA
V gene: TRBV7-9
J gene: TRBJ1-1
clone size: NA
CDR3 length: 16
CDR3 DNA: TGTGCCAGCAGCTTACCATGGGGGGGGGAAGACACTGAAGCTTTCTTT
CDR3 protein: CASSLPWGGEDTEAFF

D gene: TRBD2
V gene: TRBV5-1
J gene: TRBJ2-5
clone size: NA
CDR3 length: 17
CDR3 DNA: TGCGCCAGCAGCCCCAACTCACTAGCGGGAGTTTTGGAGACCCAGTACTTC
CDR3 protein: CASSPNSLAGVLETQYF

D gene: NA
V gene: TRBV11-2
J gene: TRBJ2-7
clone size: NA
CDR3 length: 16
CDR3 DNA: TGTGCCAGCAGCCATAGAGGACACTACACATCCTACGAGCAGTACTTC
CDR3 protein: CASSHRGHYTSYEQYF

D gene: NA
V gene: TRBV1
J gene: TRBJ2-3
clone size: NA
CDR3 length: 18
CDR3 DNA: TGCACCAGCAGCCATGGCCTTTTACTTAGCGGGAGAACAGATACGCAGTATTTT
CDR3 protein: CTSSHGLLLSGRTDTQYF

D gene: TRBD2
V gene: TRBV27
J gene: TRBJ2-1
clone size: once
CDR3 length: 15
CDR3 DNA: TGTGCCAGCAGTTTCCCCGGACTAGTCCGCAATGAGCAGTTCTTC
CDR3 protein: CASSFPGLVRNEQFF

D gene: TRBD2
V gene: TRBV27
J gene: TRBJ2-1
clone size: NA
CDR3 length: 13
CDR3 DNA: TGTGCCAGCAGCCTAGCGGGAGTATGGGAGCAGTTCTTC
CDR3 protein: CASSLAGVWEQFF

D gene: TRBD2
V gene: TRBV2
J gene: TRBJ2-3
clone size: NA
CDR3 length: 16
CDR3 DNA: TGTGCCAGCGGAACCTTTCCGCGGGAGGGCCTGGATACGCAGTATTTT
CDR3 protein: CASGTFPREGLDTQYF

D gene: NA
V gene: TRBV10-3
J gene: TRBJ1-5
clone size: NA
CDR3 length: 13
CDR3 DNA: TGTGCCATCAGTGAGGAGAGCAATCAGCCCCAGCATTTT
CDR3 protein: CAISEESNQPQHF

D gene: NA
V gene: TRBV30
J gene: TRBJ1-2
clone size: NA
CDR3 length: 12
CDR3 DNA: TGTGCCTGGAGTTTGGACTTCTATGGCTACACCTTC
CDR3 protein: CAWSLDFYGYTF

D gene: TRBD1
V gene: TRBV7-9
J gene: TRBJ2-1
clone size: NA
CDR3 length: 16
CDR3 DNA: TGTGCCAGCAGCTTAGGACAGGGGGCACCAAACAATGAGCAGTTCTTC
CDR3 protein: CASSLGQGAPNNEQFF

D gene: TRBD1
V gene: TRBV5-6
J gene: TRBJ2-3
clone size: NA
CDR3 length: 16
CDR3 DNA: TGTGCCAGCAGCTTGGTACAGGGGATAAGCACAGATACGCAGTATTTT
CDR3 protein: CASSLVQGISTDTQYF

D gene: NA
V gene: TRBV7-9
J gene: TRBJ2-4
clone size: NA
CDR3 length: 16
CDR3 DNA: TGTGCCAGCAGCAACACGGACAGCAACCTTAAAAACATTCAGTACTTC
CDR3 protein: CASSNTDSNLKNIQYF

D gene: NA
V gene: TRBV30
J gene: TRBJ1-4
clone size: NA
CDR3 length: 13
CDR3 DNA: TGTGCCTGGACAACAGGTTATCATGAAAAACTGTTTTTT
CDR3 protein: CAWTTGYHEKLFF

D gene: NA
V gene: TRBV21-1
J gene: TRBJ1-2
clone size: NA
CDR3 length: 16
CDR3 DNA: TGTGCCAGCAGCAAAGGTCGTGATGAAGCTCACTATGGCTACACCTTC
CDR3 protein: CASSKGRDEAHYGYTF

D gene: NA
V gene: TRBV5-1
J gene: TRBJ1-2
clone size: NA
CDR3 length: 13
CDR3 DNA: TGCGCCAGCAGCTCACCGCCGGAGGGCGGCTACACCTTC
CDR3 protein: CASSSPPEGGYTF

D gene: TRBD2
V gene: TRBV7-6
J gene: TRBJ2-1
clone size: NA
CDR3 length: 18
CDR3 DNA: TGTGCCAGCAGCTCCCGACTAGCGGGAGGGCCCTCCTACAATGAGCAGTTCTTC
CDR3 protein: CASSSRLAGGPSYNEQFF

D gene: NA
V gene: TRBV19
J gene: TRBJ1-1
clone size: few
CDR3 length: 14
CDR3 DNA: TGTGCCAGTAGTATTGGCAGGGGAGGGACTGAAGCTTTCTTT
CDR3 protein: CASSIGRGGTEAFF

D gene: TRBD1
V gene: TRBV11-2
J gene: TRBJ1-2
clone size: NA
CDR3 length: 14
CDR3 DNA: TGTGCCAGCAGCTTAGATAAGGGGGCACTTGGCTACACCTTC
CDR3 protein: CASSLDKGALGYTF

D gene: NA
V gene: TRBV10-1
J gene: TRBJ2-1
clone size: NA
CDR3 length: 15
CDR3 DNA: TGCGCCAGCAGTATCCGGGACTCCCCGACCAATGAGCAGTTCTTC
CDR3 protein: CASSIRDSPTNEQFF

D gene: TRBD1
V gene: TRBV5-1
J gene: TRBJ2-3
clone size: NA
CDR3 length: 16
CDR3 DNA: TGCGCCAGCAGCTTGGGTCTGGACAGGGACCCAGATACGCAGTATTTT
CDR3 protein: CASSLGLDRDPDTQYF

D gene: NA
V gene: TRBV4-3
J gene: TRBJ1-1
clone size: NA
CDR3 length: 13
CDR3 DNA: TGCGCCAGCAGCCAGGAAACAGGGTCGGGAGCTTTCTTT
CDR3 protein: CASSQETGSGAFF

D gene: NA
V gene: TRBV6-6
J gene: TRBJ2-5
clone size: once
CDR3 length: 13
CDR3 DNA: TGTGCCAGCAGTTACACTTCTCAAGAGACCCAGTACTTC
CDR3 protein: CASSYTSQETQYF

D gene: TRBD1
V gene: TRBV18
J gene: TRBJ1-5
clone size: NA
CDR3 length: 17
CDR3 DNA: TGTGCCAGCTCACCCGGGTCCGCGACAGGGGGTTCGCAGCCCCAGCATTTT
CDR3 protein: CASSPGSATGGSQPQHF

D gene: TRBD2
V gene: TRBV5-4
J gene: TRBJ2-3
clone size: NA
CDR3 length: 16
CDR3 DNA: TGTGCCAGCAGCCCGGCAGGCGGGAGTAGAACAGATACGCAGTATTTT
CDR3 protein: CASSPAGGSRTDTQYF

D gene: TRBD2
V gene: TRBV2
J gene: TRBJ2-2
clone size: NA
CDR3 length: 19
CDR3 DNA: TGTGCCAGCAGTGATTTTAAAGCGAAGGGGACTAGCGTGTTCGGGGAGCTGTTTTTT
CDR3 protein: CASSDFKAKGTSVFGELFF

D gene: TRBD2
V gene: TRBV9
J gene: TRBJ2-5
clone size: NA
CDR3 length: 18
CDR3 DNA: TGTGCCAGCAGCCCAGGGGCTAGCGGGAGGGGTGCGCAAGAGACCCAGTACTTC
CDR3 protein: CASSPGASGRGAQETQYF

D gene: TRBD2
V gene: TRBV30
J gene: TRBJ2-1
clone size: NA
CDR3 length: 16
CDR3 DNA: TGTGCCTGGGGGACGGGGGCTAGCGGGTTCTACAATGAGCAGTTCTTC
CDR3 protein: CAWGTGASGFYNEQFF

D gene: NA
V gene: TRBV5-4
J gene: TRBJ2-5
clone size: NA
CDR3 length: 11
CDR3 DNA: TGTGCCAGCAGCTCCCGGGAGACCCAGTACTTC
CDR3 protein: CASSSRETQYF

D gene: NA
V gene: TRBV11-2
J gene: TRBJ2-5
clone size: NA
CDR3 length: 17
CDR3 DNA: TGTGCCAGCAGCTTAGTGGGGGCTAGCGGATACCAAGAGACCCAGTACTTC
CDR3 protein: CASSLVGASGYQETQYF

D gene: TRBD1
V gene: TRBV19
J gene: TRBJ1-2
clone size: NA
CDR3 length: 15
CDR3 DNA: TGTGCCAGTAGAGCATTTACAGGGGTAGGCTATGGCTACACCTTC
CDR3 protein: CASRAFTGVGYGYTF

D gene: NA
V gene: TRBV2
J gene: TRBJ1-1
clone size: NA
CDR3 length: 14
CDR3 DNA: TGTGCCAGCAGTCAACAGGATATGAACACTGAAGCTTTCTTT
CDR3 protein: CASSQQDMNTEAFF

D gene: TRBD2
V gene: TRBV7-9
J gene: TRBJ2-3
clone size: NA
CDR3 length: 17
CDR3 DNA: TGTGCCAGCAGCTTATTAGAGGCGACTAGCGGGAGGGATACGCAGTATTTT
CDR3 protein: CASSLLEATSGRDTQYF

D gene: NA
V gene: TRBV28
J gene: TRBJ1-4
clone size: few
CDR3 length: 14
CDR3 DNA: TGTGCCAGCAGTTTCGGGGCAACTAATGAAAAACTGTTTTTT
CDR3 protein: CASSFGATNEKLFF

D gene: TRBD1
V gene: TRBV5-4
J gene: TRBJ2-3
clone size: NA
CDR3 length: 15
CDR3 DNA: TGTGCCAGCAGCCAACAGGGGGCTGGCACAGATACGCAGTATTTT
CDR3 protein: CASSQQGAGTDTQYF

D gene: NA
V gene: TRBV7-9
J gene: TRBJ2-3
clone size: NA
CDR3 length: 16
CDR3 DNA: TGTTCCAGCAGCTTAGCGCCAGCCCTAGCCGCAGATACGCAGTATTTT
CDR3 protein: CSSSLAPALAADTQYF

D gene: NA
V gene: TRBV4-1
J gene: TRBJ1-1
clone size: once
CDR3 length: 15
CDR3 DNA: TGCGCCAGCAGCCAACTAACAGCGGGGAACACTGAAGCTTTCTTT
CDR3 protein: CASSQLTAGNTEAFF

D gene: NA
V gene: TRBV9
J gene: TRBJ2-7
clone size: NA
CDR3 length: 15
CDR3 DNA: TGTGCCAGCAGCGTAGGGGCTAGCCTCGGATTCGAGCAGTACTTC
CDR3 protein: CASSVGASLGFEQYF

D gene: NA
V gene: TRBV9
J gene: TRBJ1-2
clone size: NA
CDR3 length: 14
CDR3 DNA: TGTGCCAGCAGCGGCCCCTCTTCTACCTATGGCTACACCTTC
CDR3 protein: CASSGPSSTYGYTF

D gene: NA
V gene: TRBV27
J gene: TRBJ2-3
clone size: NA
CDR3 length: 17
CDR3 DNA: TGTGCCAGCAGGTCTCAGCCGGGCCTCGGACGGGGGGATACGCAGTATTTT
CDR3 protein: CASRSQPGLGRGDTQYF

D gene: TRBD2
V gene: TRBV6-5
J gene: TRBJ2-1
clone size: NA
CDR3 length: 16
CDR3 DNA: TGTGCCAGCAGATACCTCGGGACTAGCGGGACAAATGAGCAGTTCTTC
CDR3 protein: CASRYLGTSGTNEQFF

D gene: TRBD1
V gene: TRBV29-1
J gene: TRBJ1-4
clone size: NA
CDR3 length: 16
CDR3 DNA: TGCAGCGTTGAAGGCCAGGGGGCTTCAACTAATGAAAAACTGTTTTTT
CDR3 protein: CSVEGQGASTNEKLFF

D gene: TRBD1
V gene: TRBV27
J gene: TRBJ1-4
clone size: NA
CDR3 length: 14
CDR3 DNA: TGTGCCAGCAGTAACAGGGGGCTTCATGAAAAACTGTTTTTT
CDR3 protein: CASSNRGLHEKLFF

D gene: NA
V gene: TRBV19
J gene: TRBJ2-4
clone size: NA
CDR3 length: 13
CDR3 DNA: TGTGCCAGCACACAACCGAGACTGAACATTCAGTACTTC
CDR3 protein: CASTQPRLNIQYF

D gene: TRBD2
V gene: TRBV28
J gene: TRBJ2-7
clone size: NA
CDR3 length: 12
CDR3 DNA: TGTGCCACCGGACTAGCGGGAGCCGAGCAGTACTTC
CDR3 protein: CATGLAGAEQYF

D gene: NA
V gene: TRBV5-6
J gene: TRBJ2-2
clone size: NA
CDR3 length: 14
CDR3 DNA: TGTGCCAGCAGCTTGGGAGCCTCCCCCGGGGAGCTGTTTTTT
CDR3 protein: CASSLGASPGELFF

D gene: TRBD2
V gene: TRBV7-2
J gene: TRBJ2-7
clone size: NA
CDR3 length: 15
CDR3 DNA: TGTGCCAGCAGCCTACGGACTAGCGAAGGGTACGAGCAGTACTTC
CDR3 protein: CASSLRTSEGYEQYF

D gene: NA
V gene: TRBV7-2
J gene: TRBJ1-4
clone size: NA
CDR3 length: 15
CDR3 DNA: TGTGCCGGCAGCTTATGGCGGGGGGCGGATGAAAAACTGTTTTTT
CDR3 protein: CAGSLWRGADEKLFF

D gene: NA
V gene: TRBV6-5
J gene: TRBJ1-1
clone size: NA
CDR3 length: 14
CDR3 DNA: TGTGCCAGCAGTTACGGGGGGTTGAACACTGAAGCTTTCTTT
CDR3 protein: CASSYGGLNTEAFF

D gene: NA
V gene: TRBV29-1
J gene: TRBJ2-1
clone size: NA
CDR3 length: 13
CDR3 DNA: TGCAGCGTCCTACGGGACCACGGGAGTGAGCAGTTCTTC
CDR3 protein: CSVLRDHGSEQFF

D gene: TRBD1
V gene: TRBV28
J gene: TRBJ2-7
clone size: NA
CDR3 length: 14
CDR3 DNA: TGTGCCAGCAACTCCCGGGACAGAGCCTACGAGCAGTACTTC
CDR3 protein: CASNSRDRAYEQYF

D gene: NA
V gene: TRBV6-1
J gene: TRBJ1-3
clone size: NA
CDR3 length: 17
CDR3 DNA: TGTGCCAGCAGTGAGAGATTCGACAGAAGTTACGGAAACACCATATATTTT
CDR3 protein: CASSERFDRSYGNTIYF

D gene: TRBD2
V gene: TRBV30
J gene: TRBJ2-3
clone size: once
CDR3 length: 16
CDR3 DNA: TGTGCCTCATGGCCCGGGCTAGCGGTTAGCACAGATACGCAGTATTTT
CDR3 protein: CASWPGLAVSTDTQYF

D gene: TRBD1
V gene: TRBV13
J gene: TRBJ1-2
clone size: NA
CDR3 length: 15
CDR3 DNA: TGTGCCAGCAGCTTTCGGACAGGGTCAGTCTATGGCTACACCTTC
CDR3 protein: CASSFRTGSVYGYTF

D gene: NA
V gene: TRBV18
J gene: TRBJ1-5
clone size: once
CDR3 length: 15
CDR3 DNA: TGTGCCAGCTCACCACGAGGAGGGAGGAATCAGCCCCAGCATTTT
CDR3 protein: CASSPRGGRNQPQHF

D gene: TRBD1
V gene: TRBV7-9
J gene: TRBJ1-1
clone size: few
CDR3 length: 14
CDR3 DNA: TGTGCCAGCAGCTGTGGGACAGGGGGCACTGAAGCTTTCTTT
CDR3 protein: CASSCGTGGTEAFF